The subject of this entry is one T cell receptor beta chain. Its antigen is not identified. This specimen belongs to a study of T cells in Graves' hyperthyroidism and ophthalmopathy. Study-wide findings and caveats: In the blood, most expanded thyroid clonotypes above 0.001 appeared as well.

RNA transcripts yielded amplified TCR beta CDR3 regions. The TCR CDR3 was amplified in a first-round RT-PCR using the HTBI primer set. Each CDR3 protein gets one entry after TCRdb re-called the multiplex PCR reads with MiXCR. The table has 550,000 to 600,000 distinct CDR3 sequences, around 14% seen once. Specimen: blood. The origin of this receptor is a woman aged 18-29 years with Graves' ophthalmopathy.

Here the CDR3 reads CASSLEPSGGGYQETQYF. CDR3 coding DNA: TGTGCCAGCAGCTTGGAACCTAGCGGAGGGGGGTACCAAGAGACCCAGTACTTC. The V and J genes are TRBV5-5 and TRBJ2-5; tentative D call: TRBD2 (7 bases). Looked up from germline, CDR1 is SGHKS and CDR2 is YYEKEE (reference sequence). Trimming took off 0 bases at V and 0 bases at J, with 18 bases between the two ends. This CDR3 has 18 residues.